This is a list of T cell receptor beta chains from one sample in a study of T cell responses to AZD1222 COVID-19 vaccine. Using immunoSEQ multiplex PCR, the repertoire was profiled, and TCRdb retains in-frame clones only, with some absent. The table lists about 150,000 clones, roughly nine tenths of them singletons, with 1.5% in the top ten. The specimen comprised peripheral blood, sampled 28 days after the second AZD1222 dose. Receptors originate from an adult who received the AZD1222 COVID-19 vaccine. CDR3s include the opening cysteine and the closing phenylalanine or tryptophan. The order of the fields is clone size, J gene, D gene, V gene, CDR3 protein, CDR3 DNA. D genes are given only for firm matches. A clone size is listed for some rows: how often the clone was seen (once, few, many), or a class if it is expanded.

clone size: once
J gene: TRBJ2-7
D gene: .
V gene: TRBV30
CDR3 protein: CAWSRAEEMYEQYF
CDR3 DNA: TGTGCCTGGAGTAGGGCGGAGGAAATGTACGAGCAGTACTTC

clone size: .
J gene: TRBJ2-5
D gene: TRBD1
V gene: TRBV7-6
CDR3 protein: CASSLQGAGETQYF
CDR3 DNA: TGTGCCAGCAGCTTACAGGGGGCTGGGGAGACCCAGTACTTC

clone size: .
J gene: TRBJ1-5
D gene: TRBD1
V gene: TRBV6-5
CDR3 protein: CASRADRGGNQPQHF
CDR3 DNA: TGTGCCAGCAGAGCGGACAGGGGAGGCAATCAGCCCCAGCATTTT

clone size: .
J gene: TRBJ1-1
D gene: .
V gene: TRBV7-9
CDR3 protein: CAGSVRAGDTEAFF
CDR3 DNA: TGTGCCGGATCCGTCAGGGCGGGAGACACTGAAGCTTTCTTT

clone size: .
J gene: TRBJ2-7
D gene: .
V gene: TRBV6-5
CDR3 protein: CASSYSASRSYEQYF
CDR3 DNA: TGTGCCAGCAGTTACTCCGCTAGCCGATCCTACGAGCAGTACTTC

clone size: .
J gene: TRBJ2-3
D gene: .
V gene: TRBV18
CDR3 protein: CASSRGVTDTQYF
CDR3 DNA: TGTGCCAGCTCAAGGGGGGTCACAGATACGCAGTATTTT

clone size: .
J gene: TRBJ2-5
D gene: TRBD2
V gene: TRBV6-5
CDR3 protein: CASSTRGGETQYF
CDR3 DNA: TGTGCCAGCAGCACCCGGGGGGGGGAGACCCAGTACTTC

clone size: .
J gene: TRBJ1-2
D gene: .
V gene: TRBV2
CDR3 protein: CASSEGVLGYGYTF
CDR3 DNA: TGTGCCAGCAGTGAGGGGGTACTAGGGTATGGCTACACCTTC

clone size: once
J gene: TRBJ2-3
D gene: .
V gene: TRBV3-1/TRBV3-2
CDR3 protein: CASSQEVERHRYTQYF
CDR3 DNA: TGTGCCAGCAGCCAAGAGGTCGAGCGTCACAGATATACGCAGTATTTT

clone size: .
J gene: TRBJ2-7
D gene: TRBD2
V gene: TRBV7-3
CDR3 protein: CASSSDSGNLSYEQYF
CDR3 DNA: TGTGCCAGCAGCTCTGATAGCGGGAACCTCTCCTACGAGCAGTACTTC

clone size: .
J gene: TRBJ1-1
D gene: .
V gene: TRBV5-5
CDR3 protein: CASSLSLGATEAFF
CDR3 DNA: TGTGCCAGCAGCTTGTCGTTGGGGGCCACTGAAGCTTTCTTT

clone size: .
J gene: TRBJ2-3
D gene: .
V gene: TRBV28
CDR3 protein: CASSFVTDTQYF
CDR3 DNA: TGTGCCAGCAGTTTCGTGACAGATACGCAGTATTTT

clone size: .
J gene: TRBJ1-6
D gene: TRBD1
V gene: TRBV9
CDR3 protein: CASSPRTGGDSPLHF
CDR3 DNA: TGTGCCAGCAGCCCTCGGACAGGGGGGGATTCACCCCTCCACTTT

clone size: .
J gene: TRBJ1-1
D gene: TRBD1
V gene: TRBV6-6
CDR3 protein: CASSPQGVVNTEAFF
CDR3 DNA: TGTGCCAGCAGTCCACAGGGGGTTGTGAACACTGAAGCTTTCTTT

clone size: .
J gene: TRBJ1-1
D gene: .
V gene: TRBV18
CDR3 protein: CASSPQGSSNTEAFF
CDR3 DNA: TGTGCCAGCTCACCACAGGGATCATCGAACACTGAAGCTTTCTTT

clone size: .
J gene: TRBJ2-6
D gene: TRBD2
V gene: TRBV6-5
CDR3 protein: CASRTSGSGANVLTF
CDR3 DNA: TGTGCCAGTAGGACTAGCGGCTCTGGGGCCAACGTCCTGACTTTC

clone size: .
J gene: TRBJ1-5
D gene: .
V gene: TRBV27
CDR3 protein: CASSLRIGGSNQPQHF
CDR3 DNA: TGTGCCAGCAGTTTAAGAATCGGGGGGAGCAATCAGCCCCAGCATTTT

clone size: once
J gene: TRBJ1-4
D gene: .
V gene: TRBV4-1
CDR3 protein: CASSQPGSGRPNEKLFF
CDR3 DNA: TGCGCCAGCAGCCAACCGGGATCAGGGAGACCTAATGAAAAACTGTTTTTT

clone size: .
J gene: TRBJ2-6
D gene: TRBD1
V gene: TRBV10-1
CDR3 protein: CASTNPGQGSFGANVLTF
CDR3 DNA: TGCGCCAGCACCAACCCGGGACAGGGAAGTTTTGGGGCCAACGTCCTGACTTTC

clone size: .
J gene: TRBJ1-5
D gene: TRBD1
V gene: TRBV5-5
CDR3 protein: CASSQGVGSGNQPQHF
CDR3 DNA: TGTGCCAGCAGCCAGGGGGTGGGGTCAGGCAATCAGCCCCAGCATTTT

clone size: .
J gene: TRBJ2-5
D gene: TRBD2
V gene: TRBV19
CDR3 protein: CASSILGLGLETQYF
CDR3 DNA: TGTGCCAGTAGTATTTTGGGACTAGGTCTAGAGACCCAGTACTTC

clone size: few
J gene: TRBJ1-2
D gene: TRBD1
V gene: TRBV20-1
CDR3 protein: CSARQGGGYTF
CDR3 DNA: TGCAGTGCGAGACAGGGAGGTGGCTACACCTTC

clone size: .
J gene: TRBJ2-7
D gene: TRBD1
V gene: TRBV27
CDR3 protein: CASSRDRVEYEQYF
CDR3 DNA: TGTGCCAGCAGCCGGGACAGGGTGGAATACGAGCAGTACTTC

clone size: .
J gene: TRBJ1-6
D gene: TRBD1
V gene: TRBV3-1/TRBV3-2
CDR3 protein: CASSRQGRNSPLHF
CDR3 DNA: TGTGCCAGCAGCCGACAGGGAAGGAATTCACCCCTCCACTTT

clone size: .
J gene: TRBJ2-7
D gene: .
V gene: TRBV5-4
CDR3 protein: CASSWGREQYF
CDR3 DNA: TGTGCCAGCAGCTGGGGACGGGAGCAGTACTTC

clone size: .
J gene: TRBJ2-6
D gene: .
V gene: TRBV6-4
CDR3 protein: CASSDPGSGANVLTF
CDR3 DNA: TGTGCCAGCAGTGACCCAGGGTCTGGGGCCAACGTCCTGACTTTC

clone size: once
J gene: TRBJ2-6
D gene: .
V gene: TRBV2
CDR3 protein: CASSLRSPLTARKDRSNVLTF
CDR3 DNA: TGTGCCAGCAGCCTGCGCTCCCCTTTGACAGCCCGTAAGGATAGGTCCAACGTCCTGACTTTC

clone size: .
J gene: TRBJ2-7
D gene: TRBD1
V gene: TRBV7-8
CDR3 protein: CAGAHERGQRHYEQYF
CDR3 DNA: TGTGCCGGAGCCCACGAGAGGGGACAGCGGCACTACGAGCAGTACTTC

clone size: .
J gene: TRBJ2-1
D gene: .
V gene: TRBV11-2
CDR3 protein: CASSLGDRDNQFF
CDR3 DNA: TGTGCCAGCAGCTTGGGTGACCGGGACAATCAGTTCTTC

clone size: .
J gene: TRBJ1-3
D gene: .
V gene: TRBV3-1/TRBV3-2
CDR3 protein: CASSQDLEGKRNTIYF
CDR3 DNA: TGTGCCAGCAGCCAAGATCTGGAGGGAAAGAGGAACACCATATATTTT

clone size: .
J gene: TRBJ1-5
D gene: .
V gene: TRBV6-5
CDR3 protein: CASSPLTLAPQHF
CDR3 DNA: TGTGCCAGCAGCCCCTTAACTCTTGCGCCCCAGCATTTT

clone size: once
J gene: TRBJ2-1
D gene: .
V gene: TRBV18
CDR3 protein: CASSPEGGTAFNEQFF
CDR3 DNA: TGTGCCAGCTCACCAGAGGGCGGGACAGCCTTCAATGAGCAGTTCTTC

clone size: .
J gene: TRBJ1-2
D gene: .
V gene: TRBV6-5
CDR3 protein: CASRNKWNTF
CDR3 DNA: TGTGCCAGCAGAAACAAGTGGAACACCTTC

clone size: .
J gene: TRBJ2-2
D gene: .
V gene: TRBV11-2
CDR3 protein: CASSLARDSPLVNTGELFF
CDR3 DNA: TGTGCCAGCAGCTTAGCCCGGGACTCGCCGCTCGTTAACACCGGGGAGCTGTTTTTT

clone size: .
J gene: TRBJ2-2
D gene: .
V gene: TRBV28
CDR3 protein: CASSLMGNAGELFF
CDR3 DNA: TGTGCCAGCAGTTTAATGGGAAATGCCGGGGAGCTGTTTTTT

clone size: .
J gene: TRBJ2-7
D gene: .
V gene: TRBV19
CDR3 protein: CASSIALGLGSYEQYF
CDR3 DNA: TGTGCCAGTAGTATAGCTCTGGGACTGGGAAGCTACGAGCAGTACTTC